A selection of T cell receptor beta chains follows, all from one sample in a study of control samples from healthy donors and cancer patients. Sequencing used immunoSEQ multiplex PCR; TCRdb keeps in-frame clones, though not all of them. Altogether under 200,000 clones are present, approximately 90% being singletons, with the ten largest covering 0.65% to 0.85%. Sequences were obtained from blood. These receptors were collected from a woman in her twenties or thirties in good health. Each CDR3 is given with its conserved first and last residue. A D gene is named only where the DNA matches it firmly. Only some rows state a clone size, as once, few, many or a class for expanded clones.

TRBV28,TRBJ1-6,TRBD1,15,NA,TGTGCTTGCTCATACTGGACAGGCCCGAATTCACCCCTCCACTTT,CACSYWTGPNSPLHF
TRBV4-2,TRBJ1-4,TRBD1,18,NA,TGTGCCAGCAGCCGCAGACAGGGCGGGGTAGCGACTAATGAAAAACTGTTTTTT,CASSRRQGGVATNEKLFF
TRBV14,TRBJ2-1,NA,15,once,TGTGCCAGCAGCCATCGGCAGGGGGGTTACAATGAGCAGTTCTTC,CASSHRQGGYNEQFF
TRBV28,TRBJ1-5,NA,14,NA,TGTGCCAGCAGTTCCAACAGGGATAACCAGCCCCAGCATTTT,CASSSNRDNQPQHF
TRBV5-1,TRBJ2-1,NA,11,NA,TGCGCCAGCAGCTCCGGACAGTTCCCGTTCTTC,CASSSGQFPFF
TRBV4-1,TRBJ2-1,NA,17,NA,TGCGCCAGCAGCCAAGTTGCTAGCCGGGTTTCTTACAATGAGCAGTTCTTC,CASSQVASRVSYNEQFF
TRBV7-8,TRBJ2-3,NA,16,NA,TGTGCCAGCAGCTTAGTAGGGAACCCTAGTACAGATACGCAGTATTTT,CASSLVGNPSTDTQYF
TRBV10-3,TRBJ1-3,TRBD1,14,once,TGTGCCATCAGCCAGGGGGCCTCCGGAAACACCATATATTTT,CAISQGASGNTIYF
TRBV20-1,TRBJ2-7,TRBD2,15,NA,TGCAGTGCTAGTCCCCCTAGCGGGAGGGCCGGGGAGCAGTACTTC,CSASPPSGRAGEQYF
TRBV9,TRBJ2-3,NA,14,NA,TGTGCCAGCAGCGTATTGGGTAACACAGATACGCAGTATTTT,CASSVLGNTDTQYF
TRBV6-6,TRBJ2-3,TRBD2,15,NA,TGTGCCAGCACCCAAGCGGGGGATAGCACAGATACGCAGTATTTT,CASTQAGDSTDTQYF
TRBV9,TRBJ2-6,NA,15,NA,TGTGCCAGCAGCGAGCAGTTAACTGGGGCCAACGTCCTGACTTTC,CASSEQLTGANVLTF
TRBV5-1,TRBJ1-5,NA,15,NA,TGCGCCAGCAGCTTACAGGGAGGTAGCAATCAGCCCCAGCATTTT,CASSLQGGSNQPQHF
TRBV9,TRBJ2-3,TRBD2,20,NA,TGTGCCAGCAGCGAACGACTAGCGGGAGTCCCCGGTCTCGCCACAGATACGCAGTATTTT,CASSERLAGVPGLATDTQYF
TRBV5-4,TRBJ2-7,TRBD2,17,once,TGTGCCAGCAGCTTCAGACTAGCGGGACGTAGCTCCTACGAGCAGTACTTC,CASSFRLAGRSSYEQYF
TRBV2,TRBJ2-7,TRBD2,18,NA,TGTGCCAGCAGTGAAGGCAGGGATTTAGCGGGAGGGACCTACGAGCAGTACTTC,CASSEGRDLAGGTYEQYF
TRBV28,TRBJ2-3,NA,16,NA,TGTGCCAGCAGTCTAACAGGGTCGGGAAGCACAGATACGCAGTATTTT,CASSLTGSGSTDTQYF
TRBV2,TRBJ1-1,NA,11,NA,TGTGCCAGCAGTCCGAACACTGAAGCTTTCTTT,CASSPNTEAFF
TRBV7-2,TRBJ2-7,NA,13,NA,TGTGCCAGCAGCCAAGTTTACCCCTACGAGCAGTACTTC,CASSQVYPYEQYF
TRBV27,TRBJ1-1,NA,15,once,TGTGCCAGCAGACTCAAGGACAACTTGAACACTGAAGCTTTCTTT,CASRLKDNLNTEAFF
TRBV21-1,TRBJ1-2,NA,15,NA,TGTGCCAGCAGCTCGACAGGGGGGGATAACTATGGCTACACCTTC,CASSSTGGDNYGYTF
TRBV7-9,TRBJ1-1,NA,14,NA,TGTGCCAGCAGCAATGGGCACGGAAACACTGAAGCTTTCTTT,CASSNGHGNTEAFF
TRBV7-8,TRBJ1-1,NA,13,NA,TGTGCCAGCAGTCCCGCGGGGTACACTGAAGCTTTCTTT,CASSPAGYTEAFF
TRBV2,TRBJ1-1,NA,12,NA,TGTGCCAGCAACAGGGATTACACTGAAGCTTTCTTT,CASNRDYTEAFF
TRBV6-1,TRBJ2-4,TRBD1,18,NA,TGTGCCAGCAGTGGTCCCTTCCGGCAGGGGGCAGCCAAAAACATTCAGTACTTC,CASSGPFRQGAAKNIQYF
TRBV28,TRBJ2-1,TRBD1,16,NA,TGTGCCAGCGGAACAGGGGTTGGGGTTTCCTACAATGAGCAGTTCTTC,CASGTGVGVSYNEQFF
TRBV15,TRBJ2-2,TRBD2,16,NA,TGTGCCACCAGGCTTACTAGCGGAGCGAACACCGGGGAGCTGTTTTTT,CATRLTSGANTGELFF
TRBV27,TRBJ2-7,NA,12,NA,TGTGCCAGCAGTACCGACAGCTACGAGCAGTACTTC,CASSTDSYEQYF
TRBV28,TRBJ2-5,NA,14,NA,TGTGCCAGCAGTTTAAGGCTAGACCAAGAGACCCAGTACTTC,CASSLRLDQETQYF
TRBV11-2,TRBJ2-7,NA,16,NA,TGTGCCAGCAGCCAACGACAGGTAACCCCTTTGAGCGAGCAGTACTTC,CASSQRQVTPLSEQYF
TRBV9,TRBJ1-3,NA,13,NA,TGTGCCAGCAGCTTAGGTGGAGCAAACACCATATATTTT,CASSLGGANTIYF
TRBV13,TRBJ2-6,NA,17,once,TGTGCCAGCAGCCTACTAGGACAAAACTCTGGGGCCAACGTCCTGACTTTC,CASSLLGQNSGANVLTF
TRBV18,TRBJ2-1,NA,14,once,TGTGCCAGCTCACCATCACGGGCCGGCAATGAGCAGTTCTTC,CASSPSRAGNEQFF
TRBV27,TRBJ1-5,NA,14,NA,TGTGCCAGCAGTGCTCCGGGACTGAATCAGCCCCAGCATTTT,CASSAPGLNQPQHF